What follows are 24 T cell receptor beta chains derived from one specimen sequenced in a study of T cells in Graves' hyperthyroidism and ophthalmopathy. The TCR beta CDR3 regions underwent amplification using RNA transcripts as the source. During a first-round RT-PCR of the TCR CDR3, the HTBI primer set was used. TCRdb passed the multiplex PCR reads through MiXCR, listing each CDR3 protein once. The table shows around 720,000 distinct CDR3 sequences, with roughly a third occurring only once. The sample taken for sequencing was blood. Receptor source: a woman aged 35 to 49 with Graves' hyperthyroidism.

Many counts were recorded for this clonotype. The DNA of the CDR3 is TGTGCCAGCACCAAAACGGGGGGATCTGGGGCCAACGTCCTGACTTTC. As protein: CASTKTGGSGANVLTF. The V gene is TRBV7-6, the J gene TRBJ2-6; 7 bases are a match to TRBD2. In germline, CDR1 is SGHVS, CDR2 FNYEAQ. This CDR3 is built from 16 residues. V shed 7 bases, J shed 1 base, and the junction held 7 bases outside the gene matches.

The rearrangement links TRBV6-5 to TRBJ2-7, with 8 bases that match TRBD1. From germline, CDR1 is MNHEY and CDR2 SVGAGI. There are 13 residues in the CDR3. The trim removed 5 bases at V and 2 bases at J, leaving 2 bases unmatched. CDR3 DNA: TGTGCCAGCAGTAACAGGGGGGCCTACGAGCAGTACTTC. Protein sequence: CASSNRGAYEQYF.

Concerning this clonotype: A read error is possible here, since a much larger clone lies one base away. The chain couples TRBV20-1 to TRBJ1-5; no clear D. CDR1 is DFQATT, CDR2 SNEGSKA, per germline (reference sequence). Trimming removed 2 bases from V and 6 bases from J, with 14 bases in between. The CDR3 runs 14 residues. The CDR3 DNA sequence: TGCAGTGCTAGACCAACTGGGGTGGGTCAGCCCCAGCATTTT. This translates into CSARPTGVGQPQHF.

There are many counts of this clonotype. The J gene is TRBJ2-6, the V gene TRBV12-3 or TRBV12-4; no definite D call. The CDR3 covers 14 residues. Trimming cost V 5 bases and J 1 base, with 6 bases left between them. CDR3 region: CASSAPSGANVLTF. The CDR3 DNA reads as TGTGCCAGCAGTGCCCCGTCTGGGGCCAACGTCCTGACTTTC.

This clonotype has only a few counts. The chain links TRBV6-6 to TRBJ1-6, with unresolved D. The CDR3 contains 15 residues. V was cut by 2 bases and J by 4 bases, with 9 bases left in between. Per the germline V gene, CDR1 is MNHNY and CDR2 is SVGAGI (reference sequence). The CDR3 coding sequence is TGTGCCAGCAGTTACCGGCAGTCGTATAATTCACCCCTCCACTTT. Translated: CASSYRQSYNSPLHF.

The rearrangement links TRBV7-3 to TRBJ2-7; the match to TRBD2 covers 7 bases. This CDR3 spans 15 amino acids. The germline CDR1 and CDR2 sequences are SGHTA and FQGTGA. V lost 5 bases, J lost 2 bases, and 9 bases stayed unmatched. This chain's CDR3 is CASSQSSGQAYEQYF. CDR3 DNA: TGTGCCAGCAGCCAATCTAGCGGCCAGGCCTACGAGCAGTACTTC.

This clonotype was counted many times. The gene calls are TRBV29-1 and TRBJ2-7, with D perhaps matching TRBD1 (5 bases). V gave up 1 base and J gave up 3 bases, with 10 bases separating them. From germline, CDR1 is SQVTM and CDR2 ANQGSEA. CDR3 length equals 13 residues. CDR3 sequence (DNA): TGCAGCGTTGAAGGGCAGGGCGGCTACGAGCAGTACTTC. As protein: CSVEGQGGYEQYF.

The chain links TRBV19 to TRBJ1-1, with D unclear. The CDR3 has 16 residues. The ends were cut back, 9 bases at V and 6 bases at J, with 26 bases in the middle. CDR1 and CDR2 (germline): LNHDA, SQIVND (reference sequence). CDR3 residues: CASSYSGSGLNAEAFF. CDR3 DNA sequence: TGTGCCAGCAGTTACTCCGGGTCCGGCCTAAACGCTGAAGCTTTCTTT. Full variable domain (outside the CDR3, taken from reference TRBV19 and TRBJ1-1): DGGITQSPKYLFRKEGQNVTLSCEQNLNHDAMYWYRQDPGQGLRLIYYSQIVNDFQKGDIAEGYSVSREKKESFPLTVTSAQKNPTAFYLCASSYSGSGLNAEAFFGQGTRLTVV.

The chain couples TRBV25-1 to TRBJ1-2; D is undetermined. V dropped 8 bases and J dropped 4 bases, with 11 bases sitting between them. The CDR3 runs to 12 residues. The germline CDR1 and CDR2 sequences are MGHDK and SYGVNS. The CDR3 region is CASVVAVYGYTF. The CDR3, as DNA: TGTGCCAGCGTGGTGGCGGTCTATGGCTACACCTTC.

This clonotype was observed at least ten times. The junction and the germline gene differ at one end; a read error may be behind it. The V and J genes are TRBV12-3 or TRBV12-4 and TRBJ2-6, with a possible D match to TRBD1 (6 bases). The CDR3 loop spans 15 amino acids. Here the CDR3 reads CASSPRTAGANVLTF. DNA of the CDR3: TGTGCCAGCAGCCCCCGGACAGCTGGCGCCAACGTCCTGACTTTC.

The gene calls are TRBV5-4 and TRBJ2-7, with 7 bases matching TRBD1. Germline CDR1 is SGHNT and CDR2 is YYREEE (reference sequence). The CDR3 spans 13 residues. The ends lost 1 base at V and 7 bases at J; junction bases unmatched: 5. In DNA form, the CDR3 reads TGTGCCAGCAGCTTGAGAGGGGGCCGGGAGCAGTACTTC. Its translation is CASSLRGGREQYF.

The V gene is TRBV29-1, the J gene TRBJ2-5; tentative D call: TRBD1 (6 bases). This CDR3 comprises 14 residues. From germline, CDR1 is SQVTM and CDR2 ANQGSEA. V shed 4 bases and J shed 9 bases, with 21 bases lying between them. In DNA, the CDR3 is TGCAGCGTTGGGGCAGACAGGAAGGGGCAGCCCCAGTACTTC. Translation gives CSVGADRKGQPQYF.

This clonotype was observed at least ten times. The chain uses TRBV7-8 and TRBJ1-3, with D perhaps matching TRBD1 (5 bases). V lost 1 base to trimming and J lost 0 bases, with 10 bases between them. The CDR3 is 16 amino acids. Germline CDR1 and CDR2: SGHVS and FQNEAQ. The CDR3 reads CASSLVSGTSGNTIYF. As DNA, the CDR3 is TGTGCCAGCAGCTTAGTATCAGGGACCTCTGGAAACACCATATATTTT.

In this sample, this clonotype turned up many times. The genes are TRBV7-8 and TRBJ1-1, with 8 positions matching TRBD1. Germline CDR1 SGHVS, CDR2 FQNEAQ. The CDR3 length is 14 residues. V lost 5 bases to trimming and J lost 7 bases; unmatched junction nucleotides: 9. The CDR3 region has the DNA TGTGCCAGCAGCGCTCACAGGGGGGGCGTTGAAGCTTTCTTT. Translation: CASSAHRGGVEAFF. The variable domain in full, completed from reference TRBV7-8 and TRBJ1-1, reads GAGVSQSPRYKVAKRGQDVALRCDPISGHVSLFWYQQALGQGPEFLTYFQNEAQLDKSGLPSDRFFAERPEGSVSTLKIQRTQQEDSAVYLCASSAHRGGVEAFFGQGTRLTVV.

A single count supports this clonotype. The CDR3 nucleotides read TGTGCCACCAGCAGAGATTCAGGGAGTAGGAATGAGCAGTACTTC. Residues: CATSRDSGSRNEQYF. The chain links TRBV15 to TRBJ2-7; D tentatively reads TRBD1 or TRBD2 (5 bases each). V was pared by 0 bases and J by 7 bases, with 16 bases between. This CDR3 region has 15 residues. Germline CDR1 is LNHNV and CDR2 is YYDKDF (reference sequence).

There are many counts of this clonotype. The chain links TRBV10-3 to TRBJ2-3; D is ambiguous. CDR1 is ENHRY and CDR2 is SYGVKD in the germline V gene. This CDR3 has 12 amino acids. Trimming removed 5 bases from V and 3 bases from J, with 6 bases in between. As DNA, the CDR3 is TGTGCCATCAGTACCGTGACAGATACGCAGTATTTT. Protein sequence: CAISTVTDTQYF.

This clonotype was recorded at least ten times. V and J are TRBV11-3 and TRBJ1-2; D unclear. V lost 0 bases to trimming and J lost 0 bases, with 2 bases between them. The length of the CDR3 is 13 residues. Germline CDR1 SGHNT, CDR2 YENEEA. The CDR3 DNA is TGTGCCAGCAGCTTAGAGCCTAACTATGGCTACACCTTC. Translated: CASSLEPNYGYTF.

DNA for the CDR3: TGTGCCAGCAGTGACCCTGGGGGGGGCCATGAGCAGTACTTC. This encodes CASSDPGGGHEQYF. The genes are TRBV25-1 and TRBJ2-7; a possible D gene is TRBD2 (7 bases). CDR3 length equals 14 residues. V lost 3 bases and J lost 7, with 16 bases in between. Germline V lookup: CDR1 MGHDK, CDR2 SYGVNS.

This sequence joins TRBV24-1 and TRBJ1-2; 9 bases line up with TRBD1. CDR1 and CDR2 (germline): KGHDR, SFDVKD. The CDR3 has 11 amino acids. With V trimmed by 10 bases and J by 8 bases, 4 bases remained unmatched. DNA of the CDR3: TGTGCCACGGGACAGGGAAGGGGCTACACCTTC. This codes for CATGQGRGYTF.

CDR3 protein: CSVSDTGNQPQHF. The CDR3 DNA follows: TGCAGCGTTTCTGACACGGGCAATCAGCCCCAGCATTTT. The chain joins TRBV29-1 to TRBJ1-5, with D hard to call. This CDR3 is 13 amino acids long. Between the trimmed V and J ends, which lost 5 bases and 2 bases, there was a span of 10 bases. Per the germline V gene, CDR1 is SQVTM and CDR2 is ANQGSEA. The whole variable domain, remainder taken from reference TRBV29-1 and TRBJ1-5, is SAVISQKPSRDICQRGTSLTIQCQVDSQVTMMFWYRQQPGQSLTLIATANQGSEATYESGFVIDKFPISRPNLTFSTLTVSNMSPEDSSIYLCSVSDTGNQPQHFGDGTRLSIL.

The chain recombines TRBV7-9 with TRBJ2-3; 11 bases line up with TRBD2. The CDR3 is made up of 15 amino acids. Germline assignment: CDR1 SEHNR and CDR2 FQNEAQ (reference sequence). With V trimmed by 5 bases and J by 2 bases, 3 bases remained unmatched. Written as DNA, the CDR3 is TGTGCCAGCAGCCTTAGCGGGGGGGTCACAGATACGCAGTATTTT. The encoded protein is CASSLSGGVTDTQYF.

This clonotype was counted ten times or more. The rearrangement uses TRBV20-1 and TRBJ2-7, with a weak D call TRBD1 (5 bases). Between the trimmed V and J ends, which lost 3 bases and 0 bases, there was a span of 9 bases. Germline V gene lookup returns CDR1 DFQATT and CDR2 SNEGSKA (reference sequence). The CDR3 is 13 amino acids. CDR3 protein: CSASQGLSYEQYF. CDR3 DNA: TGCAGTGCTAGTCAGGGTCTCTCCTACGAGCAGTACTTC.

The chain recombines TRBV11-2 with TRBJ1-1; a possible D gene is TRBD1 (5 bases). Per the germline V gene, CDR1 is SGHAT and CDR2 is FQNNGV. The CDR3 spans 13 residues. Trimming stripped 5 bases from V and 10 bases from J, with 17 bases between. The CDR3 nucleotides read TGTGCCAGCAGCCCGGGGGAAAAAGGTCGAGCTTTCTTT. It is translated as CASSPGEKGRAFF.

The sample holds many counts of this clonotype. This chain's CDR3 is CATQRGGNTEAFF. CDR3 DNA sequence: TGTGCCACCCAAAGGGGCGGTAACACTGAAGCTTTCTTT. The rearrangement joins TRBV7-9 to TRBJ1-1; D is possibly TRBD1 (5 bases). V gave up 10 bases and J gave up 2 bases, with 14 bases separating them. Germline V gene sequence: CDR1 SEHNR, CDR2 FQNEAQ (reference sequence). The CDR3 loop spans 13 amino acids. Full variable domain (remainder filled in from reference TRBV7-9 and TRBJ1-1): DTGVSQNPRHKITKRGQNVTFRCDPISEHNRLYWYRQTLGQGPEFLTYFQNEAQLEKSRLLSDRFSAERPKGSFSTLEIQRTEQGDSAMYLCATQRGGNTEAFFGQGTRLTVV.